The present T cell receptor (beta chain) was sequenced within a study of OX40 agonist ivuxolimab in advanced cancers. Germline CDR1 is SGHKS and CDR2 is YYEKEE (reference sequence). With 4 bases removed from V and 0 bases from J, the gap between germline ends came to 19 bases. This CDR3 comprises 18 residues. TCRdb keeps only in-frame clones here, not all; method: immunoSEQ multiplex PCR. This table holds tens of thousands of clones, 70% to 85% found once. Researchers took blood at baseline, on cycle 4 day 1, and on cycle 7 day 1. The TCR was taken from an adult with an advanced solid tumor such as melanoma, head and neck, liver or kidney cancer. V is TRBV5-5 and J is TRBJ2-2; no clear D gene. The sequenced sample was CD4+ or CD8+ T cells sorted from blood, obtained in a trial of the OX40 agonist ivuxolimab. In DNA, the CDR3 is TGTGCCAGCAGCCAATCTCCTGGGCTACTTACGAACACCGGGGAGCTGTTTTTT. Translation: CASSQSPGLLTNTGELFF.